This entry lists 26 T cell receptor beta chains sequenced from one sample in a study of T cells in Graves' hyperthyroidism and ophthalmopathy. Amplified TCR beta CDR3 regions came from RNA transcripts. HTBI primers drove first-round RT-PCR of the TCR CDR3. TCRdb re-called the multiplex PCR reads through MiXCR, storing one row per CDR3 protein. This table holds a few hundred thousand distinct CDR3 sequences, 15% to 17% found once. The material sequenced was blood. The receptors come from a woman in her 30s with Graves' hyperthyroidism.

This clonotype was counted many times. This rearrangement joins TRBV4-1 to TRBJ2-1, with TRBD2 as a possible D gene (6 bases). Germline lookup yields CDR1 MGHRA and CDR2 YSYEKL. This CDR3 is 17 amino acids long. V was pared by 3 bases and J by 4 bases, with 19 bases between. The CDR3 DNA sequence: TGCGCCAGCAGCCAGGGTCTAGCGAGGAGCCCTTACAATGAGCAGTTCTTC. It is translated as CASSQGLARSPYNEQFF.

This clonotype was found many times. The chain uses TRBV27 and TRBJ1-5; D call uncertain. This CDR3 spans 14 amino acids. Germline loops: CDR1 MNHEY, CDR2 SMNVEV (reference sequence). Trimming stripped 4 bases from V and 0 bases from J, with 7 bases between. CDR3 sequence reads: CASSSGYSNQPQHF. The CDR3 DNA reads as TGTGCCAGCAGTTCAGGCTATAGCAATCAGCCCCAGCATTTT.

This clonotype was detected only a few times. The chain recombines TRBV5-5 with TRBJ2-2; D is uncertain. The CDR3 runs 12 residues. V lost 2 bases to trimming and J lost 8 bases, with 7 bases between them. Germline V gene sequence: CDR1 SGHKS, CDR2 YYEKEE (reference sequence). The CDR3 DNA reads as TGTGCCAGCAGCTTCCAACGAGGGGAGCTGTTTTTT. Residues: CASSFQRGELFF.

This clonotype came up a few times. CDR3 loop: CASGLALGTSGISSYNEQFF. The CDR3 nucleotides are TGTGCTAGTGGTTTGGCCCTAGGGACTAGCGGGATAAGCTCCTACAATGAGCAGTTCTTC. This chain connects TRBV12-5 to TRBJ2-1; 13 bases agree with TRBD2. In germline, CDR1 is LGHNT, CDR2 FRNRAP. V lost 1 base, J lost 0 bases, and 9 bases stayed unmatched. The CDR3 is made up of 20 amino acids.

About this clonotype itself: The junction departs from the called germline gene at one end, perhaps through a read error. The CDR3 sequence: CASGETGATNEKLFF. DNA of the CDR3: TGTGCCAGTGGGGAGACAGGGGCAACTAATGAAAAGCTGTTTTTT. The chain has TRBV19 and TRBJ1-4, with 8 bases aligning to TRBD1. Germline V gene data show CDR1 as LNHDA and CDR2 as SQIVND (reference sequence). CDR3 length equals 15 residues.

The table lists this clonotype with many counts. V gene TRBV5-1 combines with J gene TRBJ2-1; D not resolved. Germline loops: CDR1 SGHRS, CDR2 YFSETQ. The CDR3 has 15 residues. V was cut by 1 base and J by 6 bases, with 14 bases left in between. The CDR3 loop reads CASSLSVGLPNEQFF. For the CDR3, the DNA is TGCGCCAGCAGCTTGAGTGTAGGGCTCCCCAATGAGCAGTTCTTC.

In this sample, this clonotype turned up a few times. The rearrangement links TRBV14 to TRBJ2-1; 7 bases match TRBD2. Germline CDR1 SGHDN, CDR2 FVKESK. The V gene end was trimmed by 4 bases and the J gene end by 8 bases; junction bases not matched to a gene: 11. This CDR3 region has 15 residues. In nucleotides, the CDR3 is TGTGCCAGCAGCCCTCTCGGGAGGTCTATGGATGAGCAGTTCTTC. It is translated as CASSPLGRSMDEQFF.

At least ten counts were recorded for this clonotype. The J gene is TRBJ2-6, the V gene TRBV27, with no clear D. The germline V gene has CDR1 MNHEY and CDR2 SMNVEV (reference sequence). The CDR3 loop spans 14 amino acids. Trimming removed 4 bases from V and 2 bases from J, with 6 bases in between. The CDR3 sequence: CASSSQAGANVLTF. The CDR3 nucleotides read TGTGCCAGCAGTTCACAAGCTGGGGCCAACGTCCTGACTTTC.

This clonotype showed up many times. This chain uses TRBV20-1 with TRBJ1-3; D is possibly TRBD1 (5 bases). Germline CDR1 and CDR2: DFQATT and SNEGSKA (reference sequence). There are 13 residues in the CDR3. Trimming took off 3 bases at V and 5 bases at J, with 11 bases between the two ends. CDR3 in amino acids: CSARGRERNTIYF. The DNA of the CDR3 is TGCAGTGCTAGGGGCAGGGAAAGAAACACCATATATTTT.

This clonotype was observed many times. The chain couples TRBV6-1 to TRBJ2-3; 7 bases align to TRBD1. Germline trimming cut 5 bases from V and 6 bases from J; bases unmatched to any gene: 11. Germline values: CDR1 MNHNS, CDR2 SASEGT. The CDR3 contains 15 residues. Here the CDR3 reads CASSRDSPYSDTQYF. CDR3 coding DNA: TGTGCCAGCAGTCGGGACAGCCCTTATTCGGATACGCAGTATTTT.

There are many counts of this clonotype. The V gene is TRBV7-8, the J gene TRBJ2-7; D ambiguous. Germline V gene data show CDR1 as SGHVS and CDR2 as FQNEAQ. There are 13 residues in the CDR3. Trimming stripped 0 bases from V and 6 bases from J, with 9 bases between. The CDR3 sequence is CASSLANTLEQYF. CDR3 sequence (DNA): TGTGCCAGCAGCTTAGCAAACACTCTCGAGCAGTACTTC. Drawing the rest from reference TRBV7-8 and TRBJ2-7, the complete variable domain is GAGVSQSPRYKVAKRGQDVALRCDPISGHVSLFWYQQALGQGPEFLTYFQNEAQLDKSGLPSDRFFAERPEGSVSTLKIQRTQQEDSAVYLCASSLANTLEQYFGPGTRLTVT.

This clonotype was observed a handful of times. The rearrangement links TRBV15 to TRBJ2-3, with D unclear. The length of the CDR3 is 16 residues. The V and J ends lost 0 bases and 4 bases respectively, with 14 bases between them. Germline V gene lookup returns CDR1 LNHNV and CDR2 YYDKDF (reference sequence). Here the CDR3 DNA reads TGTGCCACCAGCAGAGACCTCGGTCACACCCCAGATACGCAGTATTTT. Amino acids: CATSRDLGHTPDTQYF.

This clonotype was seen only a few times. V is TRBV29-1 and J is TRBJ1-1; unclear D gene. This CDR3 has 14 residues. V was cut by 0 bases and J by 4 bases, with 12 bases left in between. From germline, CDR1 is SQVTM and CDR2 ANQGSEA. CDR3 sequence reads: CSVEDPRLGTEAFF. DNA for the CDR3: TGCAGCGTTGAAGATCCTCGCCTGGGCACTGAAGCTTTCTTT.

CDR3 protein: CASSTSGRAKNIQYF. The CDR3 DNA sequence: TGTGCCAGCAGCACTAGCGGGAGGGCCAAAAACATTCAGTACTTC. The chain uses TRBV12-3 or TRBV12-4 and TRBJ2-4; TRBD2 matches 12 bases. Trimming took 6 bases from V and 1 from J; bases not matched to a gene: 1. There are 15 residues in the CDR3.

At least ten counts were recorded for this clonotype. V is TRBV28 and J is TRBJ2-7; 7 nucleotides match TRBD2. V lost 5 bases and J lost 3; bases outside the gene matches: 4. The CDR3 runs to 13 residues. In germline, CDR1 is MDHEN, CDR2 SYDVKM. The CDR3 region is CASSRDYRYEQYF. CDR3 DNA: TGTGCCAGCAGTCGGGACTACCGCTACGAGCAGTACTTC.

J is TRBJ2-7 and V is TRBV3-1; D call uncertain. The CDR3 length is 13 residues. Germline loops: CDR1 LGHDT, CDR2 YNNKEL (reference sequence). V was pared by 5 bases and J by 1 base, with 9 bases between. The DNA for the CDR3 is TGTGCCAGCAGCGCGCAGGAGTCCTACGAGCAGTACTTC. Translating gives CASSAQESYEQYF.

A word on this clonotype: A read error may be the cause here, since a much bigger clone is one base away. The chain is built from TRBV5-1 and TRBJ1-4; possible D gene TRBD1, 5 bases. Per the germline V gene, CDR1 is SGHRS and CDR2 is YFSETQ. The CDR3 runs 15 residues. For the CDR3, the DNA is TGCGCCAGCAGCTTGGCCTTAGGGGCCAACGAAAAACCGTTTTTT. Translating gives CASSLALGANEKPFF.

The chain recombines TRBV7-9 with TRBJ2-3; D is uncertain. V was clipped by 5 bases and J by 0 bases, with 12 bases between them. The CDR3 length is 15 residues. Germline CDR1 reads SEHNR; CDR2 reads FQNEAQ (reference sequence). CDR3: CASSPSPRSTDTQYF. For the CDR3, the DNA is TGTGCCAGCAGCCCATCCCCTAGAAGCACAGATACGCAGTATTTT.

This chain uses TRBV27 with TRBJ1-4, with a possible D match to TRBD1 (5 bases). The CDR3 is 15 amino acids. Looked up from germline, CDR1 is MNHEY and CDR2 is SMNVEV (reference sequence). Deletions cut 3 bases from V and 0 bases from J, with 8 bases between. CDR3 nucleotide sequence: TGTGCCAGCAGTTTTCTGGGGGCAACTAATGAAAAACTGTTTTTT. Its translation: CASSFLGATNEKLFF.

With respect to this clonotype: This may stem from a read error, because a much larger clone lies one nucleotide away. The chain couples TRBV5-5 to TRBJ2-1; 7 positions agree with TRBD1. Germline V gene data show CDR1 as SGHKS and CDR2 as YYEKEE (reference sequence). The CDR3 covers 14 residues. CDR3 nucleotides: TGTGCCAACAGCTACAGACAGGGAAACAATGAGCAGTTCTTC. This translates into CANSYRQGNNEQFF.

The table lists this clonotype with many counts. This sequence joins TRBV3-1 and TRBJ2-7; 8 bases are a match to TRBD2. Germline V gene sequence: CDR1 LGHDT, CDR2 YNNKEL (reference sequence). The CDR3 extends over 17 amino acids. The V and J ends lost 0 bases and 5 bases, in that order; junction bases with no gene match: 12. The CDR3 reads CASSQEFSGLALDEQYF. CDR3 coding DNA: TGTGCCAGCAGCCAAGAGTTTAGCGGACTAGCTTTGGACGAGCAGTACTTC.

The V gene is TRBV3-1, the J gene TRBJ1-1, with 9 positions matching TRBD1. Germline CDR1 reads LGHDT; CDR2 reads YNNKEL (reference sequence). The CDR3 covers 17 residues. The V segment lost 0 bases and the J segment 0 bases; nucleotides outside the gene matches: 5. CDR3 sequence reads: CASSQDRGTGLNTEAFF. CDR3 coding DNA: TGTGCCAGCAGCCAAGATCGGGGGACAGGGTTGAACACTGAAGCTTTCTTT.

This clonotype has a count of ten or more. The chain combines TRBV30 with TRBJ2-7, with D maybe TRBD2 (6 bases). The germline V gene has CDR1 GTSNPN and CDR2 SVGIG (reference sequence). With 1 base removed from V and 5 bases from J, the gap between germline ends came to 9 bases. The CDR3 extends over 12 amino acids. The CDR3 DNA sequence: TGTGCCTGGAGTGAGGGACTTGACGAGCAGTACTTC. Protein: CAWSEGLDEQYF.

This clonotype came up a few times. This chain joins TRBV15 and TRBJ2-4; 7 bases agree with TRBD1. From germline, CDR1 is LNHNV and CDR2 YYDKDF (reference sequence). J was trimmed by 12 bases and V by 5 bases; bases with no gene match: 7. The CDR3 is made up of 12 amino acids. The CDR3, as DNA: TGTGCCACCAGCTACAGGGGCGCAACTCAGTACTTC. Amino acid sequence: CATSYRGATQYF.

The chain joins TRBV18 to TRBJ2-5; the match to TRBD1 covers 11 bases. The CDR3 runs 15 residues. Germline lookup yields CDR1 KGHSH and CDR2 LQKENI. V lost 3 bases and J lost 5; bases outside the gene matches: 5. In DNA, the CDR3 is TGTGCCAGCTCACCCGGGACAGGGGGATGGGAGACCCAGTACTTC. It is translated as CASSPGTGGWETQYF.

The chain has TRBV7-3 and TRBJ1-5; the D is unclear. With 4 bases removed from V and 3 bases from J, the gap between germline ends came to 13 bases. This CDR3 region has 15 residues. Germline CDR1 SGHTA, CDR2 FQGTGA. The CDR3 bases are TGTGCCAGCAGCTCTAACCCCCGCCCCAATCAGCCCCAGCATTTT. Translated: CASSSNPRPNQPQHF.